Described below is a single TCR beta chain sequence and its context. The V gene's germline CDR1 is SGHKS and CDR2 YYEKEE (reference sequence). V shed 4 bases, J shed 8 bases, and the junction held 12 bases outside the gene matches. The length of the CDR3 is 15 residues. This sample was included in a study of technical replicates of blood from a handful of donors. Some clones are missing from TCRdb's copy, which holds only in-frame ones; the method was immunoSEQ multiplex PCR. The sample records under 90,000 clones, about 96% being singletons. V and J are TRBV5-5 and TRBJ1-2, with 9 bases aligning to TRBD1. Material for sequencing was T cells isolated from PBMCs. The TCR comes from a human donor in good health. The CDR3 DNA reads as TGTGCCAGCAGCAGGACCACAGGGGGCGCAAGGGGCTACACCTTC. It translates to CASSRTTGGARGYTF.